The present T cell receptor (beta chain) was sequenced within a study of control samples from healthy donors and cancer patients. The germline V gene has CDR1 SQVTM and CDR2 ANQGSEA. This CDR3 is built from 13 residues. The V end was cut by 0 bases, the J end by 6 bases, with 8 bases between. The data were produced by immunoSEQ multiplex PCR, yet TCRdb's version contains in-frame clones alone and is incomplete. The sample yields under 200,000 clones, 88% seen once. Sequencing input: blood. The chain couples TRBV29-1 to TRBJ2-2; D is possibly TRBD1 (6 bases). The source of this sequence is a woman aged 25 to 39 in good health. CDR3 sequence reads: CSVEEGHPGELFF. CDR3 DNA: TGCAGCGTTGAAGAGGGACATCCCGGGGAGCTGTTTTTT.